This T cell receptor beta chain was retrieved from a study of blood T cell repertoires in COVID-19. About the study: Acute and convalescent COVID-19 specimens originated in the United States, Italy and Spain. Nucleic acid was either cDNA or gDNA, and it came from T cells, B-cell-depleted T cells, or PBMCs.

The table came from immunoSEQ multiplex PCR; TCRdb's copy has only in-frame clones and leaves some out. The sample includes around 400,000 clones, roughly 86% of them seen just once. Allocation to cohorts depended on clinical history reported by the participants. Resolution of symptoms, clearance, or two negative PCRs was present in recovered Cohort 3 donors. The TCR comes from a woman in her twenties or thirties who had recovered from COVID-19. Sequencing was carried out using PBMCs or T cells enriched from blood (not recorded which).

The CDR3 nucleotides are TGTGCCAGCAGCCTGGGACTTTTCTCTGGGGCCAACGTCCTGACTTTC. Encoded protein: CASSLGLFSGANVLTF. The chain combines TRBV9 with TRBJ2-6; maybe TRBD2 (6 bases). The CDR3 length is 16 residues. V dropped 4 bases and J dropped 0 bases, with 11 bases sitting between them. Germline V CDR1 and CDR2: SGDLS, YYNGEE.